The 14 T cell receptor beta chains below come from one sample, sequenced in a study of T-cell memory formation after mild COVID-19. TCRdb analysed the 5' RACE reads with MiXCR anew, one entry per CDR3 protein. The sample has tens of thousands of distinct CDR3 sequences; 10% to 15% are singletons. Material for sequencing was PBMCs or a T cell subset sorted from them (not recorded which). The receptors derive from an adult woman who had mild COVID-19 (a few samples of this study predate the infection). Cell type and time point are not known.

This clonotype was counted at least ten times. The rearrangement uses TRBV25-1 and TRBJ2-7, with a tentative D call TRBD1 (5 bases). Trimming removed 4 bases from V and 0 bases from J, with 22 bases in between. There are 18 residues in the CDR3. Germline loops: CDR1 MGHDK, CDR2 SYGVNS. The CDR3 here is CASSATPIDSVSSYEQYF. CDR3 coding DNA: TGTGCCAGCAGTGCGACTCCGATCGACAGTGTCAGCTCCTACGAGCAGTACTTC.

V and J are TRBV4-1 and TRBJ2-7; D is uncertain. The CDR3 has 13 residues. In germline, CDR1 is MGHRA, CDR2 YSYEKL. The ends were cut back, 0 bases at V and 3 bases at J, with 6 bases in the middle. The CDR3 spells CASSQDHGYEQYF. As DNA, the CDR3 is TGCGCCAGCAGCCAAGATCACGGCTACGAGCAGTACTTC.

The V and J genes are TRBV30 and TRBJ2-5; 8 nucleotides agree with TRBD2. The junction had 7 bases not matched to a gene; V was cut back by 2 bases and J by 5 bases. The CDR3 spans 14 residues. Germline lookup yields CDR1 GTSNPN and CDR2 SVGIG (reference sequence). This chain's CDR3 is CAWSSSGGGETQYF. In DNA, the CDR3 is TGTGCCTGGAGTTCAAGCGGGGGAGGCGAGACCCAGTACTTC. Combining the CDR3 with reference TRBV30 and TRBJ2-5 gives the whole variable domain SQTIHQWPATLVQPVGSPLSLECTVEGTSNPNLYWYRQAAGRGLQLLFYSVGIGQISSEVPQNLSASRPQDRQFILSSKKLLLSDSGFYLCAWSSSGGGETQYFGPGTRLLVL.

The genes are TRBV12-3 or TRBV12-4 and TRBJ1-1; D is ambiguous. V lost 6 bases to trimming and J lost 1 base, with 12 bases between them. The CDR3 spans 14 residues. Here the CDR3 reads CASSSTTPNTEAFF. CDR3 DNA sequence: TGTGCCAGCAGCTCGACGACCCCGAACACTGAAGCTTTCTTT.

This clonotype was observed at least ten times. The gene calls are TRBV6-5 and TRBJ2-7; TRBD1 might be the D (5 bases). The V and J ends lost 2 bases and 5 bases respectively, with 13 bases between them. Germline assignment: CDR1 MNHEY and CDR2 SVGAGI. The CDR3 is made up of 14 amino acids. CDR3: CASSYTPGINEQYF. The CDR3 nucleotides read TGTGCCAGCAGTTACACCCCAGGGATTAACGAGCAGTACTTC.

This rearrangement joins TRBV20-1 to TRBJ2-7, with D possibly being TRBD1 or TRBD2 (5 bases each). Germline V lookup: CDR1 DFQATT, CDR2 SNEGSKA (reference sequence). Trimming pared 5 bases from V and 3 bases from J, leaving 14 bases between. The CDR3 spans 13 residues. CDR3 in amino acids: CSADKRGDYEQYF. CDR3 sequence (DNA): TGCAGTGCTGATAAGAGGGGTGACTACGAGCAGTACTTC.

This clonotype was detected only a few times. The rearrangement uses TRBV2 and TRBJ2-2; no clear D. CDR1 is SNHLY and CDR2 is FYNNEI in the germline V gene. The CDR3 length is 14 residues. V was shortened by 11 bases and J by 2 bases, with 15 bases between the two germline ends. The CDR3 protein is CAYSQRANTGELFF. CDR3 sequence (DNA): TGTGCCTATAGCCAGCGAGCTAACACCGGGGAGCTGTTTTTT.

The chain carries TRBV6-5 and TRBJ2-1; 8 bases are shared with TRBD2. The CDR3 is made up of 15 amino acids. V lost 2 bases to trimming and J lost 2 bases; unmatched junction nucleotides: 2. The germline gives CDR1 MNHEY, CDR2 SVGAGI. The CDR3 is CASSYGAGAYNEQFF. The DNA for the CDR3 is TGTGCCAGCAGTTACGGAGCGGGGGCCTACAATGAGCAGTTCTTC.

The chain has TRBV5-1 and TRBJ2-7; D gene ambiguous. The J call could be wrong; TRBJ2-1 is a better fit for the DNA end. The CDR3 is 13 residues long. CDR1 and CDR2 (germline): SGHRS, YFSETQ. CDR3 DNA: TGCGCCAGCAGCTTGTTTTGGGGTTACGAGCAGTTCTTC. It codes for CASSLFWGYEQFF.

DNA of the CDR3: TGTGCCAGCAGCGCGGGACTGCTAAATCACAATGAGCAGTTCTTC. It yields the protein CASSAGLLNHNEQFF. This chain links TRBV7-8 with TRBJ2-1; D is perhaps TRBD2 (6 bases). This CDR3 is built from 15 residues. The germline V and J ends were trimmed by 5 bases and 5 bases, with 16 bases remaining between them. The germline CDR1 and CDR2 sequences are SGHVS and FQNEAQ. Drawing the rest from reference TRBV7-8 and TRBJ2-1, the complete variable domain is GAGVSQSPRYKVAKRGQDVALRCDPISGHVSLFWYQQALGQGPEFLTYFQNEAQLDKSGLPSDRFFAERPEGSVSTLKIQRTQQEDSAVYLCASSAGLLNHNEQFFGPGTRLTVL.

This clonotype has only a few counts. V and J are TRBV7-6 and TRBJ2-3, with D possibly TRBD1 on 5 matching bases. CDR1 and CDR2 from the germline V gene are SGHVS and FNYEAQ. Trimming removed 5 bases at V and 4 bases at J, with 19 bases between. The CDR3 totals 16 residues. CDR3 nucleotides: TGTGCCAGCAGCCCTAGGCCGGACAATTCCGCAGATACGCAGTATTTT. Its protein is CASSPRPDNSADTQYF.

This clonotype was recorded at least ten times. The gene calls are TRBV7-2 and TRBJ2-1; maybe TRBD2 (6 bases). The CDR3 has 15 amino acids. V lost 1 base and J lost 7, with 14 bases in between. The V gene's germline CDR1 is SGHTA and CDR2 FQGNSA. CDR3 DNA sequence: TGTGCCAGCAGCTTAGGCGGGGCGCCCGGGAATGAGCAGTTCTTC. Amino acids: CASSLGGAPGNEQFF. Together with reference TRBV7-2 and TRBJ2-1, the CDR3 gives the full variable domain: GAGVSQSPSNKVTEKGKDVELRCDPISGHTALYWYRQSLGQGLEFLIYFQGNSAPDKSGLPSDRFSAERTGGSVSTLTIQRTQQEDSAVYLCASSLGGAPGNEQFFGPGTRLTVL.

V gene TRBV24-1 combines with J gene TRBJ1-5, with TRBD1 matching over 7 bases. CDR1 is KGHDR and CDR2 is SFDVKD in the germline V gene. The CDR3 has 16 residues. Germline trimming cut 2 bases from V and 6 bases from J; bases unmatched to any gene: 9. The CDR3: CATSDSGQATVQPQHF. The CDR3 DNA follows: TGTGCCACCAGTGATTCCGGACAGGCCACTGTTCAGCCCCAGCATTTT.

This clonotype has more than one count but fewer than ten. This sequence joins TRBV4-1 and TRBJ2-4, with D uncertain. V was trimmed by 1 base and J by 6 bases, leaving 10 bases between them. Germline V gene sequence: CDR1 MGHRA, CDR2 YSYEKL. The CDR3 loop spans 14 amino acids. The CDR3 region is CASSQAFGPNIQYF. Here the CDR3 DNA reads TGCGCCAGCAGCCAAGCGTTTGGTCCAAACATTCAGTACTTC.